This T cell receptor beta chain was obtained from a study of blood T cell repertoires in COVID-19. Assay used: immunoSEQ multiplex PCR; TCRdb lists only in-frame clones, some missing. The top ten hold 4.1% of the sample, which has just under 250,000 clones, 75% to 90% seen once. The V end was cut by 7 bases, the J end by 2 bases, with 15 bases between. The length of the CDR3 is 15 residues. Germline CDR1 is MDHEN and CDR2 is SYDVKM. Sequencing was performed on PBMCs or T cells enriched from blood (not recorded which). The TCR was taken from a woman between 25 and 40 years old who had recovered from COVID-19. The chain couples TRBV28 to TRBJ2-1, with a possible D match to TRBD2 (6 bases). CDR3 in DNA: TGTGCCAGCATCACGGGCGGGATGGCCTACAATGAGCAGTTCTTC. It yields the protein CASITGGMAYNEQFF.